This passage covers 21 T cell receptor beta chains from one sample sequenced in a study of shared clonotypes between healthy human individuals. Naivety among CD8 cells was defined by CD45RO negativity and positive CCR7 selection, thereby excluding terminally differentiated effector memory CD45RA+ cells. The assay was immunoSEQ multiplex PCR, and TCRdb's table has in-frame clones only and misses some. The data hold hundreds of thousands of clones, with almost 95% observed a single time. The sample comprised naive CD8+ T cells sorted from blood. Receptors were obtained from a man aged 30 to 39 in good health.

The V and J genes are TRBV4-2 and TRBJ2-7, with no clear D. Germline V CDR1 and CDR2: LGHNA, YNFKEQ. Trimming pared 0 bases from V and 12 bases from J, leaving 15 bases between. There are 13 residues in the CDR3. As DNA, the CDR3 is TGTGCCAGCAGCCAAGATGATTCCGGGCCCGGGTACTTC. It translates to CASSQDDSGPGYF.

The rearrangement joins TRBV14 to TRBJ2-1; D perhaps matches TRBD2 (6 bases). CDR3 size: 17 residues. V was clipped by 0 bases and J by 3 bases, with 15 bases between them. Germline values: CDR1 SGHDN, CDR2 FVKESK. CDR3: CASSQDEGRPLYNEQFF. Written as DNA, the CDR3 is TGTGCCAGCAGCCAAGATGAGGGGAGGCCCCTCTACAATGAGCAGTTCTTC.

V gene TRBV28 combines with J gene TRBJ2-5; a weak D match, TRBD1 (7 bases). Germline CDR1 MDHEN, CDR2 SYDVKM. CDR3 length: 12 amino acids. V lost 5 bases and J lost 7, with 11 bases in between. The CDR3 is CASSRQGGTQYF. The CDR3 DNA follows: TGTGCCAGCAGTAGACAGGGAGGGACCCAGTACTTC.

The V call is TRBV6-1, the J call TRBJ2-7; maybe TRBD1 (6 bases). Per the germline V gene, CDR1 is MNHNS and CDR2 is SASEGT. Trimming pared 2 bases from V and 6 bases from J, leaving 17 bases between. This CDR3 is 15 amino acids long. The CDR3 spells CASSEHPGVRGEQYF. CDR3 sequence (DNA): TGTGCCAGCAGTGAACATCCAGGGGTGAGAGGCGAGCAGTACTTC.

The V gene is TRBV21-1, the J gene TRBJ2-3; TRBD2 was called by the table and not checked on the DNA. TRBV21-1 is given as a pseudogene. The CDR3 is made up of 17 amino acids. Here the CDR3 DNA reads TGTGCCAGCAGCAAGGCTATGACTAGCGGGGACACAGATACGCAGTATTTT. Translation gives CASSKAMTSGDTDTQYF.

The CDR3 loop is CSVVSGVSYEQYF. CDR3 coding DNA: TGCAGCGTTGTATCGGGGGTCTCCTACGAGCAGTACTTC. The chain employs TRBV29-1 and TRBJ2-7, with D possibly TRBD2 on 6 matching bases. CDR3 size: 13 residues. Per germline, CDR1 SQVTM and CDR2 ANQGSEA. The V and J ends lost 4 bases and 0 bases respectively, with 10 bases between them.

The rearrangement uses TRBV27 and TRBJ2-3; 11 bases map to TRBD2. The CDR3 spans 18 residues. CDR1 is MNHEY, CDR2 SMNVEV, per germline (reference sequence). The trim removed 6 bases at V and 0 bases at J, leaving 11 bases unmatched. This chain's CDR3 is CASSRHMGLADSTDTQYF. In DNA, the CDR3 is TGTGCCAGCAGCCGACACATGGGACTAGCGGATAGCACAGATACGCAGTATTTT.

The chain employs TRBV7-8 and TRBJ2-3, with TRBD1 as a possible D gene (6 bases). Trimming took off 2 bases at V and 1 base at J, with 7 bases between the two ends. Germline-derived CDR1 and CDR2 are SGHVS and FQNEAQ. This CDR3 has 14 amino acids. The CDR3: CASSLNRGTDTQYF. Here the CDR3 DNA reads TGTGCCAGCAGCTTAAACAGGGGCACAGATACGCAGTATTTT.

The rearrangement uses TRBV5-1 and TRBJ2-3; no reliable D call. Germline CDR1 reads SGHRS; CDR2 reads YFSETQ. V was shortened by 0 bases and J by 4 bases, with 12 bases between the two germline ends. This CDR3 contains 15 residues. CDR3 nucleotides: TGCGCCAGCAGCTTGGCGGCTTTGTTTTCAGATACGCAGTATTTT. It translates to CASSLAALFSDTQYF.

The V gene is TRBV7-9, the J gene TRBJ2-2, with D possibly being TRBD1 (6 bases). The germline gives CDR1 SEHNR, CDR2 FQNEAQ (reference sequence). The V end lost 0 bases, the J end lost 1 base, and 18 bases lay between the germline ends. This CDR3 comprises 19 residues. CDR3 sequence: CASSLAGGWLDENTGELFF. The CDR3 DNA is TGTGCCAGCAGCTTAGCAGGGGGTTGGCTGGACGAGAACACCGGGGAGCTGTTTTTT.

The genes are TRBV6-5 and TRBJ2-1; no clear D gene. The CDR3 loop spans 14 amino acids. Trimming left V 2 bases short and J 4 bases short, with 9 bases between. The germline gives CDR1 MNHEY, CDR2 SVGAGI. As DNA, the CDR3 is TGTGCCAGCAGTTACGTCCGGAATTACAATGAGCAGTTCTTC. Protein: CASSYVRNYNEQFF.

V usage is TRBV27 and J usage is TRBJ2-7, with 9 bases that match TRBD1. The CDR3 is 15 residues long. CDR1 and CDR2 (germline): MNHEY, SMNVEV (reference sequence). With 2 bases clipped from V and 7 bases from J, the junction kept 9 bases outside the gene matches. CDR3 in amino acids: CASSLRGTGFREQYF. The CDR3 DNA is TGTGCCAGCAGTTTACGGGGGACAGGGTTTAGAGAGCAGTACTTC.

This rearrangement joins TRBV5-3 to TRBJ2-3; no clear D. Being an ORF, TRBV5-3 has a function that is uncertain. The CDR3 loop spans 14 amino acids. Deletions cut 3 bases from V and 4 bases from J, with 12 bases between. CDR3 sequence reads: CARSSLGSADTQYF. Here the CDR3 DNA reads TGTGCCAGAAGCTCCTTGGGTAGTGCAGATACGCAGTATTTT.

The chain links TRBV4-3 to TRBJ2-2; maybe TRBD2 (5 bases). The germline V and J ends were trimmed by 1 base and 3 bases, with 12 bases remaining between them. The CDR3 is 16 amino acids. Germline values: CDR1 LGHNA, CDR2 YSLEER. The CDR3 nucleotides are TGCGCCAGCAGCCAAGTGAGTGGGAGTTACACCGGGGAGCTGTTTTTT. Residues: CASSQVSGSYTGELFF.

The genes are TRBV2 and TRBJ2-5; TRBD1 is a possible D gene (7 bases). The CDR3 length is 13 residues. Germline V gives CDR1 SNHLY, CDR2 FYNNEI. V was trimmed by 8 bases and J by 6 bases, leaving 16 bases between them. The CDR3 sequence is CASSTGTVKTQYF. DNA of the CDR3: TGTGCCAGCTCGACAGGGACTGTGAAGACCCAGTACTTC.

The genes are TRBV4-1 and TRBJ2-5; 10 bases are shared with TRBD2. Germline loops: CDR1 MGHRA, CDR2 YSYEKL. V was clipped by 2 bases and J by 4 bases; unmatched bases: 4. This CDR3 region has 15 residues. The CDR3 bases are TGCGCCAGCAGCCAAAGGCTAGCGGGAGCAGAGACCCAGTACTTC. Protein sequence: CASSQRLAGAETQYF.

The genes are TRBV11-2 and TRBJ2-5, with 13 bases fitting TRBD2. The CDR3 is 15 residues long. Germline values: CDR1 SGHAT, CDR2 FQNNGV. J gave up 4 bases and V 6 bases, and 5 bases lay outside the gene matches. This CDR3 is CASSHGTSGTETQYF. The CDR3 nucleotides read TGTGCCAGCAGTCACGGGACTAGCGGGACAGAGACCCAGTACTTC.

This clone has a handful of counts. The V and J genes are TRBV11-3 and TRBJ1-5; possibly TRBD1 for D (5 bases). The CDR3 is 17 residues long. The germline CDR1 and CDR2 sequences are SGHNT and YENEEA. Trimming took off 3 bases at V and 1 base at J, with 16 bases between the two ends. The CDR3 bases are TGTGCCAGCAGCTTGGGGGTATGGGTAGAGAGCAATCAGCCCCAGCATTTT. Its translation is CASSLGVWVESNQPQHF.

This clone was seen once. This rearrangement joins TRBV29-1 to TRBJ2-5, with D tentatively TRBD2 (6 bases). This CDR3 is 13 amino acids long. V lost 2 bases and J 3 bases, leaving 10 bases between the germline ends. Looked up from germline, CDR1 is SQVTM and CDR2 is ANQGSEA. DNA for the CDR3: TGCAGCGTTGAAAGCCTAGCGAAAGAGACCCAGTACTTC. This sequence encodes CSVESLAKETQYF.

In the case of this clone: This sample includes further DNA sequences coding for the same CDR3. The rearrangement links TRBV7-9 to TRBJ2-2; D is undetermined. V gave up 4 bases and J gave up 0 bases, with 3 bases separating them. The CDR3 runs 13 residues. CDR1 and CDR2 from the germline V gene are SEHNR and FQNEAQ (reference sequence). The CDR3 DNA reads as TGTGCCAGCAGCTCGACGAACACCGGGGAGCTGTTTTTT. Encoded protein: CASSSTNTGELFF.

The chain uses TRBV28 and TRBJ1-1; D call uncertain. Germline loops: CDR1 MDHEN, CDR2 SYDVKM. The CDR3 is 14 amino acids. Trimming shortened V by 1 base and J by 3 bases, and 9 bases separated the two germline ends. The CDR3 is CASSLFSGYTEAFF. CDR3 DNA: TGTGCCAGCAGTTTATTCTCCGGGTACACTGAAGCTTTCTTT.